This T cell receptor (beta chain) was observed in a study of T cell clones after liver transplantation. CD3+CD4+ and CD3+CD8+ cells were FACS-sorted from thawed unstimulated PBMCs. Broader study findings: Low donor cell numbers restricted donor-reactive repertoire measurement in a couple of subjects. Rather than being deleted, graft donor-reactive T cells may have moved into the graft.

Notes on this clone: Its target is unknown.

V gave up 0 bases and J gave up 2 bases, with 10 bases separating them. Per the germline V gene, CDR1 is SGHRS and CDR2 is YFSETQ. CDR3 length equals 15 residues. Only in-frame clones appear in the TCRdb table, and some are missing; sequencing was by immunoSEQ multiplex PCR. The sample yields some 70,000 clones, about 80% seen once. The sample here was CD4+ T cells from blood, taken before liver transplant. The receptor was derived from a human donor who received a liver transplant. The chain uses TRBV5-1 and TRBJ2-3; D is undetermined. CDR3 loop: CASSLDVTLTDTQYF. The CDR3 DNA sequence: TGCGCCAGCAGCTTGGATGTAACCCTCACAGATACGCAGTATTTT.